This T cell receptor (beta chain) was documented in a study of Tregs in tolerant kidney transplant recipients. The method was immunoSEQ multiplex PCR; TCRdb's version includes in-frame clones alone and lacks a portion of them. Among approximately 60,000 clones, 70% to 90% were seen once, and the ten largest hold about 4%. The germline CDR1 and CDR2 sequences are SGHNT and YENEEA. There are 14 residues in the CDR3. V shed 5 bases and J shed 3 bases, with 13 bases lying between them. Recipients received nonmyeloablative bone marrow transplants from related graft donors, with transient mixed chimerism. This clonotype was sampled from a human patient who received a combined kidney and bone marrow transplant. Some T cells may arise from the graft donor. V is TRBV11-3 and J is TRBJ1-1, with D tentatively TRBD1 (5 bases). Sequencing was performed on CD4+ T cells from blood (PBMCs), taken 6 months after the transplant. The DNA for the CDR3 is TGTGCCAGCAGCGGGGGGACGGCATACACTGAAGCTTTCTTT. Translating it yields CASSGGTAYTEAFF.